Shown below are 25 T cell receptor beta chains from a single sample sequenced in a study of shared clonotypes between healthy human individuals. The method was immunoSEQ multiplex PCR; TCRdb's version includes in-frame clones alone and lacks a portion of them. The sample holds around 500,000 clones; 70% to 80% are singletons and the top ten take approximately 12%. The sequenced material came from PBMCs. Receptor source: a woman aged 35 to 49 in good health. Some clones in this sample may be carry-over from other donors' samples.

The rearrangement uses TRBV6-1 and TRBJ2-2, with D unresolved. The CDR3 is made up of 15 amino acids. Per the germline V gene, CDR1 is MNHNS and CDR2 is SASEGT. V shed 2 bases and J shed 1 base, with 8 bases lying between them. The CDR3 nucleotides read TGTGCCAGCAGTGAATCGGTCGAGAACACCGGGGAGCTGTTTTTT. Encoded protein: CASSESVENTGELFF.

The J gene is TRBJ1-1, the V gene TRBV7-9, with D possibly being TRBD1 (6 bases). The ends were cut back, 5 bases at V and 11 bases at J, with 21 bases in the middle. This CDR3 spans 14 amino acids. Looked up from germline, CDR1 is SEHNR and CDR2 is FQNEAQ (reference sequence). CDR3: CASSQGLDSQGAFF. The CDR3 DNA sequence: TGTGCCAGCAGCCAAGGCCTGGACAGCCAGGGGGCTTTCTTT.

Only one count was recorded for this clone. This sequence joins TRBV5-1 and TRBJ2-2; 9 nucleotides agree with TRBD2. The trim removed 1 base at V and 5 bases at J, leaving 9 bases unmatched. The CDR3 has 17 residues. Germline assignment: CDR1 SGHRS and CDR2 YFSETQ. CDR3 region: CASSLWGLASGTGELFF. CDR3 in DNA: TGCGCCAGCAGCTTGTGGGGACTAGCCTCAGGAACCGGGGAGCTGTTTTTT. Based on the CDR3 plus reference TRBV5-1 and TRBJ2-2, the full variable domain is KAGVTQTPRYLIKTRGQQVTLSCSPISGHRSVSWYQQTPGQGLQFLFEYFSETQRNKGNFPGRFSGRQFSNSRSEMNVSTLELGDSALYLCASSLWGLASGTGELFFGEGSRLTVL.

About this clone itself: Other DNA sequences in the same sample also yield this CDR3. The chain carries TRBV5-1 and TRBJ2-2; TRBD2 aligns across 11 bases. Trimming cost V 3 bases and J 2 bases; bases outside gene matches: 3. CDR3 length equals 16 residues. CDR1 SGHRS and CDR2 YFSETQ come from the germline V gene. CDR3 region: CASSSRLAGNTGELFF. The CDR3 DNA sequence: TGCGCCAGCAGCTCACGACTAGCGGGAAACACCGGGGAGCTGTTTTTT.

The J gene is TRBJ2-2, the V gene TRBV18, with 7 nucleotides matching TRBD2. CDR3 length: 16 amino acids. Per germline, CDR1 KGHSH and CDR2 LQKENI. The V and J ends lost 2 bases and 2 bases, in that order; junction bases with no gene match: 5. The CDR3 here is CASSPEGLPNTGELFF. The CDR3 region has the DNA TGTGCCAGCTCACCAGAGGGACTACCAAACACCGGGGAGCTGTTTTTT.

The CDR3 is CAISDKAGGGEQYF. The CDR3 region has the DNA TGTGCCATCAGTGACAAAGCGGGAGGGGGCGAGCAGTACTTC. The chain employs TRBV10-3 and TRBJ2-7; 10 nucleotides line up with TRBD2. The trim removed 3 bases at V and 6 bases at J, leaving 5 bases unmatched. Germline V lookup: CDR1 ENHRY, CDR2 SYGVKD. The CDR3 is 14 residues long.

There are many counts of this clone. The rearrangement uses TRBV7-2 and TRBJ2-5, with 7 bases that match TRBD1. The CDR3 is 14 amino acids. Per germline, CDR1 SGHTA and CDR2 FQGNSA. V dropped 2 bases and J dropped 5; count of bases not matched to a gene: 5. The CDR3 here is CASSLQGGGETQYF. For the CDR3, the DNA is TGTGCCAGCAGCTTACAAGGGGGCGGGGAGACCCAGTACTTC.

A few counts support this clone. The gene calls are TRBV4-2 and TRBJ2-2; 8 bases match TRBD2. The germline V gene encodes CDR1 LGHNA and CDR2 YNFKEQ. V lost 1 base to trimming and J lost 6 bases; unmatched junction nucleotides: 10. CDR3 length: 17 residues. Here the CDR3 DNA reads TGTGCCAGCAGCCAAGGGGTCTCCGGGAGGGCCGCCGGGGAGCTGTTTTTT. As protein: CASSQGVSGRAAGELFF.

V gene TRBV15 combines with J gene TRBJ1-4; D uncertain. V shed 0 bases and J shed 8 bases, with 10 bases lying between them. The CDR3 runs to 14 residues. From germline, CDR1 is LNHNV and CDR2 YYDKDF (reference sequence). CDR3 in DNA: TGTGCCACCAGCAGAGATGGCCGGTGGGAAAAACTGTTTTTT. This sequence encodes CATSRDGRWEKLFF. Together with reference TRBV15 and TRBJ1-4, the CDR3 gives the full variable domain: DAMVIQNPRYQVTQFGKPVTLSCSQTLNHNVMYWYQQKSSQAPKLLFHYYDKDFNNEADTPDNFQSRRPNTSFCFLDIRSPGLGDTAMYLCATSRDGRWEKLFFGSGTQLSVL.

This chain joins TRBV7-2 and TRBJ2-2; 7 positions agree with TRBD1. The CDR3 has 13 residues. Trimming cost V 6 bases and J 6 bases; bases outside gene matches: 4. Germline values: CDR1 SGHTA, CDR2 FQGNSA. CDR3 bases: TGTGCCAGCAGGGACAGGTACCCCGGGGAGCTGTTTTTT. It specifies CASRDRYPGELFF. Full variable domain (remainder filled in from reference TRBV7-2 and TRBJ2-2): GAGVSQSPSNKVTEKGKDVELRCDPISGHTALYWYRQSLGQGLEFLIYFQGNSAPDKSGLPSDRFSAERTGGSVSTLTIQRTQQEDSAVYLCASRDRYPGELFFGEGSRLTVL.

The J gene is TRBJ1-2, the V gene TRBV15, with TRBD1 identical over 7 bases. The CDR3 totals 13 residues. Germline CDR1 reads LNHNV; CDR2 reads YYDKDF (reference sequence). With 6 bases clipped from V and 3 bases from J, the junction kept 4 bases outside the gene matches. The CDR3 region has the DNA TGTGCCACCAGTATGGACAGGTACTATGGCTACACCTTC. Its protein product is CATSMDRYYGYTF.

This clone was seen ten or more times. The V and J genes are TRBV30 and TRBJ1-1, with 10 bases that match TRBD1. This CDR3 spans 14 amino acids. V shed 5 bases and J 3 bases; nucleotides not matched to a gene: 6. Looked up from germline, CDR1 is GTSNPN and CDR2 is SVGIG (reference sequence). CDR3 sequence: CAWDTGQGYTEAFF. The CDR3, as DNA: TGTGCCTGGGACACGGGACAGGGGTACACTGAAGCTTTCTTT.

The chain uses TRBV4-1 and TRBJ2-3, with TRBD2 matching over 13 bases. The germline gives CDR1 MGHRA, CDR2 YSYEKL. Trimming removed 4 bases from V and 0 bases from J; junction bases left unmatched: 7. CDR3 length equals 18 residues. As DNA, the CDR3 is TGCGCCAGCAGCCTCGGACTAGCGGGGGTTTTTAGCACAGATACGCAGTATTTT. This sequence encodes CASSLGLAGVFSTDTQYF.

The chain is built from TRBV6-5 and TRBJ1-2; TRBD1 might be the D (6 bases). From germline, CDR1 is MNHEY and CDR2 SVGAGI. CDR3 length: 13 residues. Trimming took off 6 bases at V and 3 bases at J, with 11 bases between the two ends. CDR3 sequence reads: CASSAGQDYGYTF. The CDR3 bases are TGTGCCAGCAGCGCGGGACAAGACTATGGCTACACCTTC.

The chain couples TRBV15 to TRBJ2-7, with D hard to call. Germline V CDR1 and CDR2: LNHNV, YYDKDF (reference sequence). This CDR3 region has 13 residues. V lost 1 base to trimming and J lost 5 bases, with 9 bases between them. In DNA, the CDR3 is TGTGCCACCAGCAGAGGGGAAATCGACGAGCAGTACTTC. Protein: CATSRGEIDEQYF.

This clone has just a few counts. The chain couples TRBV28 to TRBJ2-7; a possible D gene is TRBD1 (6 bases). Trimming shortened V by 2 bases and J by 4 bases, and 12 bases separated the two germline ends. Looked up from germline, CDR1 is MDHEN and CDR2 is SYDVKM. The CDR3 covers 14 residues. CDR3 bases: TGTGCCAGCAGTTTACTGGGACAACTATACGAGCAGTACTTC. It is translated as CASSLLGQLYEQYF.

The chain employs TRBV9 and TRBJ2-1; D possibly corresponds to TRBD2 (6 bases). Germline V gene sequence: CDR1 SGDLS, CDR2 YYNGEE. Trimming cost V 0 bases and J 0 bases, with 10 bases left between them. CDR3 size: 16 residues. The DNA for the CDR3 is TGTGCCAGCAGCGTAGGCCCCGGGAGCTCCTACAATGAGCAGTTCTTC. The encoded protein is CASSVGPGSSYNEQFF. The variable domain in full, with the rest retrieved from reference TRBV9 and TRBJ2-1, is DSGVTQTPKHLITATGQRVTLRCSPRSGDLSVYWYQQSLDQGLQFLIQYYNGEERAKGNILERFSAQQFPDLHSELNLSSLELGDSALYFCASSVGPGSSYNEQFFGPGTRLTVL.

In nucleotides, the CDR3 is TGTGCCAGCAGCTTAGCCCAGCCCCAAGAGACCCAGTACTTC. This translates into CASSLAQPQETQYF. The chain is built from TRBV7-9 and TRBJ2-5, with D unresolved. The CDR3 contains 14 residues. The V and J ends lost 0 bases and 1 base respectively, with 6 bases between them. Germline lookup yields CDR1 SEHNR and CDR2 FQNEAQ (reference sequence). The variable domain in full, completed from reference TRBV7-9 and TRBJ2-5, reads DTGVSQNPRHKITKRGQNVTFRCDPISEHNRLYWYRQTLGQGPEFLTYFQNEAQLEKSRLLSDRFSAERPKGSFSTLEIQRTEQGDSAMYLCASSLAQPQETQYFGPGTRLLVL.

Points on this clone: A much larger clone differs from this one at a single base, so this may be a read error. The J gene is TRBJ2-2, the V gene TRBV11-2; TRBD1 matches at 9 bases. The germline gives CDR1 SGHAT, CDR2 FQNNGV. CDR3 length: 14 amino acids. The V segment lost 3 bases and the J segment 4 bases; nucleotides outside the gene matches: 0. The CDR3 loop reads CASSLTGGTGELFF. The CDR3 DNA follows: TGTGCCAGCAGCTTGACAGGGGGCACCGGGGAGCTGTTTTTT.

J is TRBJ2-7 and V is TRBV28; D gene unclear. V was trimmed by 3 bases and J by 2 bases, leaving 14 bases between them. The germline V gene encodes CDR1 MDHEN and CDR2 SYDVKM. The CDR3 consists of 15 residues. The DNA of the CDR3 is TGTGCCAGCAGTTTGGGTTTAGGTGGGCCCTACGAGCAGTACTTC. Translating it yields CASSLGLGGPYEQYF.

V is TRBV5-4 and J is TRBJ2-1; 9 bases agree with TRBD1. Germline lookup yields CDR1 SGHNT and CDR2 YYREEE (reference sequence). V dropped 4 bases and J dropped 1; count of bases not matched to a gene: 6. The CDR3 loop spans 16 amino acids. The CDR3 DNA sequence: TGTGCCAGCAGCCCGACGACAGGGGGGTCCTACAATGAGCAGTTCTTC. Amino acid sequence: CASSPTTGGSYNEQFF.

The chain recombines TRBV30 with TRBJ2-2, with 7 bases lining up with TRBD2. Trimming removed 0 bases from V and 7 bases from J; junction bases left unmatched: 11. CDR1 is GTSNPN, CDR2 SVGIG, per germline (reference sequence). The CDR3 length is 16 residues. CDR3 sequence reads: CAWSVRGRERIGELFF. DNA for the CDR3: TGTGCCTGGAGTGTACGTGGGCGGGAGAGGATCGGGGAGCTGTTTTTT.

CDR3 in DNA: TGTGCCATCAGTGAGTCGCACCTAGTCTCCGAGCAGTACTTC. The encoded protein is CAISESHLVSEQYF. The chain employs TRBV10-3 and TRBJ2-7; D not resolved. Trimming stripped 0 bases from V and 6 bases from J, with 12 bases between. The CDR3 sequence is 14 residues long. The germline CDR1 and CDR2 sequences are ENHRY and SYGVKD.

This clone came up once. J is TRBJ1-1 and V is TRBV29-1; D remains unclear. The CDR3 covers 13 residues. Germline CDR1 SQVTM, CDR2 ANQGSEA. V lost 3 bases and J 1 base, leaving 9 bases between the germline ends. This chain's CDR3 is CSVEVTENTEAFF. As DNA, the CDR3 is TGCAGCGTTGAGGTTACAGAGAACACTGAAGCTTTCTTT.

The rearrangement links TRBV19 to TRBJ2-1; D not certain. Trimming pared 4 bases from V and 8 bases from J, leaving 6 bases between. Germline V lookup: CDR1 LNHDA, CDR2 SQIVND (reference sequence). The CDR3 extends over 11 amino acids. The CDR3 DNA is TGTGCCAGTAGTACACTCGATGAGCAGTTCTTC. Amino acids: CASSTLDEQFF.